This T cell receptor (beta chain) is from a study of T cell repertoires and HLA-DP antigens. Study context: Transduced HeLa cells presented HLA-DP to CD4+ T cells. Average DNA input: about 230 ng for CD137+CD4+ sorts, around 1.3 ug pre-culture. Whole-study findings and limits: Previously undetected clones averaged around 39% and 49% against the two alleles respectively.

The protocol was immunoSEQ multiplex PCR, while the TCRdb copy is restricted to in-frame clones and leaves out a portion. Of around 100,000 clones listed, 90% to 95% are singletons. Looked up from germline, CDR1 is SGDLS and CDR2 is YYNGEE. The CDR3 covers 15 residues. Trimming pared 3 bases from V and 7 bases from J, leaving 16 bases between. There are a few counts of this clone. Its antigen is unidentified. Sequencing was carried out using CD4+ T cells from PBMCs. The chain couples TRBV9 to TRBJ2-2; no clear D. The source of this sequence is a woman younger than 35 in good health and CMV-seronegative. This chain's CDR3 is CASSARGSLGGELFF. As DNA, the CDR3 is TGTGCCAGCAGCGCAAGAGGTAGTTTGGGCGGGGAGCTGTTTTTT.